The 4 T cell receptor beta chains presented below share a single source sample, sequenced in a study of preoperative IRX-2 immunotherapy in early breast cancer. Treatment reported: preoperative locoregional IRX-2 cytokine immunotherapy. Libraries were prepared by immunoSEQ multiplex PCR; TCRdb keeps only in-frame clonotypes and omits some of them. The sample holds some 59,000 clones, around 94% seen once. Sample acquisition took place from a patient treated with IRX-2 immunotherapy. The receptor source for this set is a human donor with breast cancer.

The V gene is TRBV28, the J gene TRBJ1-3, with D tentatively TRBD1 (5 bases). Trimming left V 3 bases short and J 6 bases short, with 24 bases between. This CDR3 is built from 18 residues. The V gene's germline CDR1 is MDHEN and CDR2 SYDVKM. The CDR3 loop is CASSLAGWTFGQVNTIYF. The CDR3 DNA follows: TGTGCCAGCAGTTTGGCGGGATGGACCTTTGGACAAGTAAACACCATATATTTT.

The chain is built from TRBV28 and TRBJ2-7; D is possibly TRBD2 (6 bases). V was trimmed by 7 bases and J by 7 bases, leaving 23 bases between them. Germline V gives CDR1 MDHEN, CDR2 SYDVKM. The CDR3 spans 15 residues. In DNA, the CDR3 is TGTGCCAGCACCCCCGGCGTAGGGCCCGCGGGGGAGCAGTACTTC. This codes for CASTPGVGPAGEQYF.

The chain links TRBV7-6 to TRBJ2-2; D tentatively fits TRBD1 or TRBD2 (5 bases each). Deletions cut 2 bases from V and 2 bases from J, with 9 bases between. The CDR3 has 15 amino acids. Per the germline V gene, CDR1 is SGHVS and CDR2 is FNYEAQ. CDR3 nucleotides: TGTGCCAGCAGCTTATGGGGGTTCAACACCGGGGAGCTGTTTTTT. It codes for CASSLWGFNTGELFF.

The rearrangement links TRBV5-1 to TRBJ2-5; no definite D call. The germline gives CDR1 SGHRS, CDR2 YFSETQ. This CDR3 comprises 11 residues. Trimming left V 9 bases short and J 1 base short, with 7 bases between. CDR3 sequence (DNA): TGCGCCACCCTCGCCCAAGAGACCCAGTACTTC. Translated, it gives CATLAQETQYF.